This TCR beta chain comes out of a study of blood T cell repertoires in COVID-19. The overall study: From the United States, Italy and Spain came samples of acute and convalescent COVID-19.

TCRdb keeps only in-frame clones here, not all; method: immunoSEQ multiplex PCR. The data hold over 250,000 clones, with around 90% observed a single time. The V gene end was trimmed by 2 bases and the J gene end by 0 bases; junction bases not matched to a gene: 7. CDR1 and CDR2 from the germline V gene are SGHAT and FQNNGV. CDR3 length equals 18 residues. Adults between about 18 and 89 years of age took part from 20 to 25 US areas. Participants had their cohort set by participant-reported clinical history. J is TRBJ1-6 and V is TRBV11-2, with 7 bases aligning to TRBD1. The receptor comes from a woman aged 25 to 39 who had recovered from COVID-19. Sequenced: PBMCs or T cells enriched from blood (not recorded which). CDR3 DNA sequence: TGTGCCAGCAGCTTATTTGGGACAGCCAGCTCCTATAATTCACCCCTCCACTTT. Protein sequence: CASSLFGTASSYNSPLHF.